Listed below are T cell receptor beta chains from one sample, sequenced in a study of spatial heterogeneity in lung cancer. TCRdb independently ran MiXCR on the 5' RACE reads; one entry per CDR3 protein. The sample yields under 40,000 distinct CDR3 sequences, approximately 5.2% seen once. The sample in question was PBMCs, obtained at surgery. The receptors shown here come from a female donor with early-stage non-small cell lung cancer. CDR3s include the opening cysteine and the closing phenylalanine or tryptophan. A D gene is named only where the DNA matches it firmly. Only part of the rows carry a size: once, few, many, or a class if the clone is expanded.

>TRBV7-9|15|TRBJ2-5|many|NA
CASSLERTAQETQYF
TGTGCCAGCAGCTTAGAACGGACAGCACAAGAGACCCAGTACTTC
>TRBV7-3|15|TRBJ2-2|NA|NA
CASSPLGESTGELFF
TGTGCCAGCAGCCCACTGGGGGAGTCGACCGGGGAGCTGTTTTTT
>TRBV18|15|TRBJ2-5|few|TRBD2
CASSPRTSGGETQYF
TGTGCCAGCTCACCAAGGACTAGCGGAGGAGAGACCCAGTACTTC
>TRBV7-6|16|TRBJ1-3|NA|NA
CASSPQLQVVGNTIYF
TGTGCCAGCAGCCCGCAGTTACAGGTCGTCGGAAACACCATATATTTT
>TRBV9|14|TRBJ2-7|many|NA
CASSVAAVSYEQYF
TGTGCCAGCAGCGTAGCGGCTGTATCCTACGAGCAGTACTTC
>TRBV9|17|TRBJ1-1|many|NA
CASSVGIGRTMNTEAFF
TGTGCCAGCAGCGTAGGGATCGGGAGAACAATGAACACTGAAGCTTTCTTT
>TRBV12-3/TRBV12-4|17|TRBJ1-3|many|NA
CASSLWRGSRAGNTIYF
TGTGCCAGCAGTTTGTGGCGGGGGTCGAGGGCTGGAAACACCATATATTTT
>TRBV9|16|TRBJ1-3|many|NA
CASSLDSSPSGNTIYF
TGTGCCAGCAGCCTGGACAGTTCCCCCTCTGGAAACACCATATATTTT
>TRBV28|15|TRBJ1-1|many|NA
CASSLIGGGNTEAFF
TGTGCCAGCAGTTTAATCGGAGGGGGGAACACTGAAGCTTTCTTT
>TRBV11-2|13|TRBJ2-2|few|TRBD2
CASSLLASGELFF
TGTGCCAGCAGCCTACTAGCGTCCGGGGAGCTGTTTTTT
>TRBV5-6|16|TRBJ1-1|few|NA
CASSLVGGAGDTEAFF
TGTGCCAGCAGCTTGGTCGGGGGGGCCGGGGACACTGAAGCTTTCTTT
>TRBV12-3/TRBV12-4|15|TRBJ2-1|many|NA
CASSVGGGLANEQFF
TGTGCCAGCAGTGTAGGGGGGGGGCTCGCCAATGAGCAGTTCTTC
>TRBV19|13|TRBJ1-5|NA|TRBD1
CASMGQHNQPQHF
TGTGCCAGTATGGGACAGCACAATCAGCCCCAGCATTTT
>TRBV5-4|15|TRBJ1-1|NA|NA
CASTTRGTLNTEAFF
TGTGCCAGCACCACTCGGGGAACCTTGAACACTGAAGCTTTCTTT
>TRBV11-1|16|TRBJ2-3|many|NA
CASSLGSGPRSSRQYF
TGTGCCAGCAGCTTAGGGTCGGGACCAAGATCATCAAGACAGTATTTT
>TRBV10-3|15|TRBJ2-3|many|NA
CAISALGARTDTQYF
TGTGCCATCAGTGCCTTGGGGGCCCGCACAGATACGCAGTATTTT